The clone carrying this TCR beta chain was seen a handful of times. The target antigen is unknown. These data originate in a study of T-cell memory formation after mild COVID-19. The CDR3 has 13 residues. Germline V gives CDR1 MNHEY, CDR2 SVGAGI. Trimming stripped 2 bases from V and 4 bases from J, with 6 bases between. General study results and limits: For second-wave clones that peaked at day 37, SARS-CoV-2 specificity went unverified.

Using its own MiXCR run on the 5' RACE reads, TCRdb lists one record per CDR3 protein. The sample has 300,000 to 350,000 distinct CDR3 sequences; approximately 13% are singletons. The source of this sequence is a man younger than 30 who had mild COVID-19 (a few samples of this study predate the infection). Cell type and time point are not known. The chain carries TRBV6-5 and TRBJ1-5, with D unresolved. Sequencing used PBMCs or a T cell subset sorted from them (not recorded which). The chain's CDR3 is CASSYNRNQPQHF. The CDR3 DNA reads TGTGCCAGCAGTTACAACAGAAATCAGCCCCAGCATTTT.